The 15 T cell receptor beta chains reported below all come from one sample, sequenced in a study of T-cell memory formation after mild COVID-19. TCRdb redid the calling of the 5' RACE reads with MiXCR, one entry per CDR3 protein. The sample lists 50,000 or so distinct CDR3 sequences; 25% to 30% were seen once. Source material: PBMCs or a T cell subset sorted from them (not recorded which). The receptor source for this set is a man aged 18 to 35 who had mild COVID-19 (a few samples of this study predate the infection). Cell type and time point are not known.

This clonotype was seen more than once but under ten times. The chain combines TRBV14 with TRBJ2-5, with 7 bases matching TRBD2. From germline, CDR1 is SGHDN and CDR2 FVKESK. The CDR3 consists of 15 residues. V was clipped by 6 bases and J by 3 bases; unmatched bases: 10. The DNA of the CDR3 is TGTGCCAGCAGTCGTTTCCACGGGAGGAAAGAGACCCAGTACTTC. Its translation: CASSRFHGRKETQYF.

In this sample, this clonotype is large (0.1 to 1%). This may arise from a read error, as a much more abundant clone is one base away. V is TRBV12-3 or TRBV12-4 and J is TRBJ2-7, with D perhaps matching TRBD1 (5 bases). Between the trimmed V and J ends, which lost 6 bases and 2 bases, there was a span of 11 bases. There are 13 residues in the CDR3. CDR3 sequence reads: CASRFWTPYEQYF. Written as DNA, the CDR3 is TGTGCCAGCAGATTTTGGACACCCTACGAGCAGTACTTC.

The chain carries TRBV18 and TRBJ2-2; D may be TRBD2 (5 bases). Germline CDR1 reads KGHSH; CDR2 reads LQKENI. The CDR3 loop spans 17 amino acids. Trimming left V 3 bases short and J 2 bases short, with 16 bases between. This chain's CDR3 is CASSPTMEAINTGELFF. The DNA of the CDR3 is TGTGCCAGCTCACCTACGATGGAGGCGATAAACACCGGGGAGCTGTTTTTT. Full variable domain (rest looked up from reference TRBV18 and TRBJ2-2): NAGVMQNPRHLVRRRGQEARLRCSPMKGHSHVYWYRQLPEEGLKFMVYLQKENIIDESGMPKERFSAEFPKEGPSILRIQQVVRGDSAAYFCASSPTMEAINTGELFFGEGSRLTVL.

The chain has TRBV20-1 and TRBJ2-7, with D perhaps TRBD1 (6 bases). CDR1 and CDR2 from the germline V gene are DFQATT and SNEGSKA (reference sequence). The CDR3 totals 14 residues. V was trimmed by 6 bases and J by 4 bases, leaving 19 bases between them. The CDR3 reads CSASGTTRGYEQYV. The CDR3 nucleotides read TGCAGTGCCTCCGGGACCACTAGGGGGTACGAGCAGTACGTC.

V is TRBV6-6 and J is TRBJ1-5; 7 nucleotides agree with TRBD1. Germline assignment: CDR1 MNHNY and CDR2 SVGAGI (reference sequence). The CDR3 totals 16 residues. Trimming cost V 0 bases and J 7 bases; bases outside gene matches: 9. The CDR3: CASSYSREGAGQPQHF. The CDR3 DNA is TGTGCCAGCAGTTACTCGCGAGAGGGGGCGGGACAGCCCCAGCATTTT.

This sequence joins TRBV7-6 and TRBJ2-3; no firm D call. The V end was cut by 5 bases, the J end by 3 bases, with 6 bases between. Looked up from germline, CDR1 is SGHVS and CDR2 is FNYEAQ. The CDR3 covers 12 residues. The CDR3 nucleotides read TGTGCCAGCAGCCTATTTACAGATACGCAGTATTTT. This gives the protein CASSLFTDTQYF.

This chain's CDR3 is CASSSIRGYLGEKLFF. The CDR3 DNA reads as TGTGCCAGCAGCTCGATCCGGGGTTACCTCGGTGAAAAACTGTTTTTT. The J gene is TRBJ1-4, the V gene TRBV5-5; D is uncertain. CDR1 is SGHKS, CDR2 YYEKEE, per germline (reference sequence). The CDR3 spans 16 residues. Trimming shortened V by 3 bases and J by 7 bases, and 19 bases separated the two germline ends.

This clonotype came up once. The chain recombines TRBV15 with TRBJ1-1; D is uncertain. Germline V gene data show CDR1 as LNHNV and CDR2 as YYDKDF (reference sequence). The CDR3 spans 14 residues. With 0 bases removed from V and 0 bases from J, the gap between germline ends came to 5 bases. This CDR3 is CATSRDTMNTEAFF. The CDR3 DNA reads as TGTGCCACCAGCAGAGATACCATGAACACTGAAGCTTTCTTT. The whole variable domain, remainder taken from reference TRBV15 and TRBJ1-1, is DAMVIQNPRYQVTQFGKPVTLSCSQTLNHNVMYWYQQKSSQAPKLLFHYYDKDFNNEADTPDNFQSRRPNTSFCFLDIRSPGLGDTAMYLCATSRDTMNTEAFFGQGTRLTVV.

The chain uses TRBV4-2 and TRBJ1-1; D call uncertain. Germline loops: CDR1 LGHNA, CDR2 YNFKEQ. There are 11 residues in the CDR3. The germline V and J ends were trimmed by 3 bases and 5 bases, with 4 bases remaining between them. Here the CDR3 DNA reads TGTGCCAGCAGCCAGGGTACTGAAGCTTTCTTT. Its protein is CASSQGTEAFF.

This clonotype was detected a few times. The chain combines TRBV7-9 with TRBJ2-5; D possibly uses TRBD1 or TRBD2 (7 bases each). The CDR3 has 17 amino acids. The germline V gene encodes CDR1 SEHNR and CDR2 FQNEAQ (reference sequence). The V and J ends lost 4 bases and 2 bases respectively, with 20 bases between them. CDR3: CASSSPWGGTEQETQYF. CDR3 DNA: TGTGCCAGCAGCTCCCCTTGGGGGGGGACAGAGCAAGAGACCCAGTACTTC.

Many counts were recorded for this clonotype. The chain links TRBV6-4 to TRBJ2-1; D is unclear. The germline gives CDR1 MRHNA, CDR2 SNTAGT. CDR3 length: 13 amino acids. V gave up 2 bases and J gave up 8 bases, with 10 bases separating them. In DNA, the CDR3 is TGTGCCAGCAGTGACAGGGCTGGGGATGAGCAGTTCTTC. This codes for CASSDRAGDEQFF.

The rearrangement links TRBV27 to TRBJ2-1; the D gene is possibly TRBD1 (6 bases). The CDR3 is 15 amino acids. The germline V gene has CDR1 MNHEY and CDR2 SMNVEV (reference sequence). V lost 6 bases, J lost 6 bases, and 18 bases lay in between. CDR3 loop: CASRRGGTFGNEQFF. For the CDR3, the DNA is TGTGCCAGCAGACGAGGGGGTACCTTCGGCAATGAGCAGTTCTTC.

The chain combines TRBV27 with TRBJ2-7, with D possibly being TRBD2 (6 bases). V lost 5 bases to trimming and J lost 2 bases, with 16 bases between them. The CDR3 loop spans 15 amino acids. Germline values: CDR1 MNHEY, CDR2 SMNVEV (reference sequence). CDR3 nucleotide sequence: TGTGCCAGCAGTATCCGTGCGGGGTTAGCCTACGAGCAGTACGTC. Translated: CASSIRAGLAYEQYV.

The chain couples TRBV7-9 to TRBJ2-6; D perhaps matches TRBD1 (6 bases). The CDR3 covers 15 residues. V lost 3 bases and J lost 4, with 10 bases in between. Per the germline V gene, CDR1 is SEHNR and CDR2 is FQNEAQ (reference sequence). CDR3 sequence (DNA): TGTGCCAGCAGCTTTCAGGGGACCGGGGCCAACGTCCTGACTTTC. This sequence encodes CASSFQGTGANVLTF. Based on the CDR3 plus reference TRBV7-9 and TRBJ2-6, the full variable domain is DTGVSQNPRHKITKRGQNVTFRCDPISEHNRLYWYRQTLGQGPEFLTYFQNEAQLEKSRLLSDRFSAERPKGSFSTLEIQRTEQGDSAMYLCASSFQGTGANVLTFGAGSRLTVL.

Here the CDR3 DNA reads TGTGCCAGCAGCTTGGCAGGGGGCCCCGGGGAGCTGTTTTTT. Translating it yields CASSLAGGPGELFF. The rearrangement links TRBV7-8 to TRBJ2-2; 8 positions agree with TRBD1. From germline, CDR1 is SGHVS and CDR2 FQNEAQ. Germline trimming cut 3 bases from V and 6 bases from J; bases unmatched to any gene: 3. The CDR3 loop spans 14 amino acids.